The clone carrying this T cell receptor (beta chain) was recorded only once. This record belongs to a study of technical replicates of blood from several donors. Profiling relied on immunoSEQ multiplex PCR, and the TCRdb table lists in-frame clones only, not all of them. The sample lists 90,000 to 100,000 clones, almost 97% occurring once. The V gene lost 3 bases and the J gene lost 2 bases, with 14 bases spanning the gap. The CDR3 has 15 amino acids. The germline V gene encodes CDR1 LNHDA and CDR2 SQIVND (reference sequence). This sequence was found in a human donor in good health. The specimen sequenced was T cells isolated from PBMCs. The rearrangement joins TRBV19 to TRBJ2-7; D perhaps matches TRBD1 (5 bases). The CDR3 coding sequence is TGTGCCAGTAGTATTTCAGGGCGGCACCCCTACGAGCAGTACTTC. Translation: CASSISGRHPYEQYF. Full variable domain (rest looked up from reference TRBV19 and TRBJ2-7): DGGITQSPKYLFRKEGQNVTLSCEQNLNHDAMYWYRQDPGQGLRLIYYSQIVNDFQKGDIAEGYSVSREKKESFPLTVTSAQKNPTAFYLCASSISGRHPYEQYFGPGTRLTVT.